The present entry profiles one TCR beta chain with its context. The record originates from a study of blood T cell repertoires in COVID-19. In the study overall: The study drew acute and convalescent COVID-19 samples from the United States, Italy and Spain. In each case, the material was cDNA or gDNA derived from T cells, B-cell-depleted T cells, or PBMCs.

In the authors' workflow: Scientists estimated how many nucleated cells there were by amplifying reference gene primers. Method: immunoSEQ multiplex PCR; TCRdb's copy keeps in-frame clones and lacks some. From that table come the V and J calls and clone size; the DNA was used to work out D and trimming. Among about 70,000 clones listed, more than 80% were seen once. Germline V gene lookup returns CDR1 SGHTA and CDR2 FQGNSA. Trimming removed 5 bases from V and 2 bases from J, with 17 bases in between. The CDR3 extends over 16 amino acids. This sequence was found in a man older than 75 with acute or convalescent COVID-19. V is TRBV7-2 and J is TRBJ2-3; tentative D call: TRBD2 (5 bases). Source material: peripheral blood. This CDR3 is CASSPLGLGNTDTQYF. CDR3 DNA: TGTGCCAGCAGCCCCCTTGGACTGGGAAACACAGATACGCAGTATTTT. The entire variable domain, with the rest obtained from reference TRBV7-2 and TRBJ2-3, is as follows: GAGVSQSPSNKVTEKGKDVELRCDPISGHTALYWYRQSLGQGLEFLIYFQGNSAPDKSGLPSDRFSAERTGGSVSTLTIQRTQQEDSAVYLCASSPLGLGNTDTQYFGPGTRLTVL.